The text below deals with one T cell receptor (beta chain). Its antigen is still unknown. The sample belongs to a study of cytomegalovirus exposure and HLA in healthy donors. Findings and limits, study-wide: A later analysis found first-cohort TCR clusters tended to co-occur in the approximately 110 validation repertoires. Associated with cytomegalovirus, according to the listing, were about 160 TCR beta chains.

Assay: immunoSEQ multiplex PCR; the TCRdb copy retains only in-frame clones and omits some. Among around 150,000 clones listed, roughly 91% were seen once. The TCR was taken from a man between 18 and 35 years old in good health and CMV-seronegative. The sample consisted of PBMCs.

The CDR3 spells CASINRGSELSNQPQHF. The CDR3, as DNA: TGTGCCAGCATAAATCGGGGTTCGGAGCTTAGCAATCAGCCCCAGCATTTT. The rearrangement joins TRBV28 to TRBJ1-5; D is ambiguous. The germline CDR1 and CDR2 sequences are MDHEN and SYDVKM. Trimming pared 7 bases from V and 0 bases from J, leaving 19 bases between. This CDR3 has 17 amino acids.